Below are 11 T cell receptor beta chains sequenced from a single sample in a study of T-cell reconstitution after alpha-beta-depleted transplantation in children. Library preparation (for TCRbeta) was performed with unique molecular identifiers. TCRdb redid the calling of the PCR reads with MiXCR, one entry per CDR3 protein. In the table there are some 350,000 distinct CDR3 sequences, under 13% of which are singletons. Sequenced here: PBMCs from the stem cell graft donor, sampled from the stem cell graft. The receptor set was obtained from a human donor who donated a stem cell graft to a child with acute lymphoblastic leukemia.

This clonotype has more than one count but fewer than ten. The V call is TRBV6-5, the J call TRBJ2-7; D gene unclear. Between the trimmed V and J ends, which lost 0 bases and 2 bases, there was a span of 8 bases. The CDR3 covers 14 residues. CDR1 is MNHEY, CDR2 SVGAGI, per germline. CDR3 DNA sequence: TGTGCCAGCAGTTACTCTTCAGGAGCCTACGAGCAGTACTTC. Translation gives CASSYSSGAYEQYF.

This clonotype has only a few counts. J is TRBJ2-1 and V is TRBV9, with 9 bases matching TRBD1. The trim removed 0 bases at V and 12 bases at J, leaving 16 bases unmatched. The CDR3 is made up of 17 amino acids. Per the germline V gene, CDR1 is SGDLS and CDR2 is YYNGEE. The CDR3 DNA reads as TGTGCCAGCAGCGTAGGGTCCTCGGGGACAGGGAAAAGCGGGCAGTTCTTC. This encodes CASSVGSSGTGKSGQFF.

This clonotype was seen a handful of times. V is TRBV6-5 and J is TRBJ2-7; the match to TRBD1 covers 7 bases. V dropped 4 bases and J dropped 2; count of bases not matched to a gene: 5. Germline V gene data show CDR1 as MNHEY and CDR2 as SVGAGI. The CDR3 is 14 residues long. Here the CDR3 DNA reads TGTGCCAGCAGTTCTGACAGGGCTCCCTACGAGCAGTACTTC. This sequence encodes CASSSDRAPYEQYF.

In this sample, this clonotype turned up a few times. This chain joins TRBV7-2 and TRBJ1-1; D gene unclear. This CDR3 has 12 residues. Between the trimmed V and J ends, which lost 2 bases and 6 bases, there was a span of 7 bases. Germline CDR1 and CDR2: SGHTA and FQGNSA. Here the CDR3 reads CASSLRSAEAFF. CDR3 DNA sequence: TGTGCCAGCAGCTTAAGGTCGGCTGAAGCTTTCTTT.

V gene TRBV7-9 combines with J gene TRBJ2-7; 9 positions match TRBD1. This CDR3 comprises 15 residues. V shed 5 bases and J 3 bases; nucleotides not matched to a gene: 8. Germline V gene lookup returns CDR1 SEHNR and CDR2 FQNEAQ (reference sequence). In nucleotides, the CDR3 is TGTGCCAGCAGCCCACAGGGGGCCATTAGCTACGAGCAGTACTTC. As protein: CASSPQGAISYEQYF.

The chain combines TRBV20-1 with TRBJ2-1; TRBD2 matches 7 bases. Trimming removed 3 bases from V and 2 bases from J; junction bases left unmatched: 7. The CDR3 loop spans 15 amino acids. The germline CDR1 and CDR2 sequences are DFQATT and SNEGSKA (reference sequence). The chain's CDR3 is CSARGSGMTYNEQFF. For the CDR3, the DNA is TGCAGTGCTAGGGGGAGCGGGATGACCTACAATGAGCAGTTCTTC.

V and J are TRBV7-6 and TRBJ2-5; 11 bases line up with TRBD1. V trimming: 9 bases; J trimming: 7 bases; junction bases outside the gene matches: 10. The CDR3 loop spans 14 amino acids. Germline V CDR1 and CDR2: SGHVS, FNYEAQ. The CDR3 region is CASTRDRGDVTQYF. CDR3 coding DNA: TGTGCCAGTACTCGGGACAGGGGGGATGTGACCCAGTACTTC.

This chain uses TRBV7-2 with TRBJ2-1; 13 nucleotides align to TRBD2. The junction had 8 bases not matched to a gene; V was cut back by 4 bases and J by 8 bases. Germline-derived CDR1 and CDR2 are SGHTA and FQGNSA. This CDR3 has 16 residues. The CDR3 here is CASSSRTSGSLDEQFF. The CDR3 nucleotides are TGTGCCAGCAGCTCCCGGACTAGCGGGAGTCTAGATGAGCAGTTCTTC.

This clonotype was recorded at least ten times. J is TRBJ2-3 and V is TRBV5-6, with D tentatively TRBD2 (5 bases). V lost 0 bases and J 6 bases, leaving 14 bases between the germline ends. The germline V gene encodes CDR1 SGHDT and CDR2 YYEEEE. There are 15 residues in the CDR3. This CDR3 is CASSLVGSSGDTQYF. Here the CDR3 DNA reads TGTGCCAGCAGCTTGGTAGGGTCCTCGGGGGATACGCAGTATTTT.

This chain links TRBV10-3 with TRBJ2-3; perhaps D is TRBD1 or TRBD2 (5 bases each). Germline V lookup: CDR1 ENHRY, CDR2 SYGVKD. The CDR3 extends over 17 amino acids. The V and J ends lost 0 bases and 0 bases respectively, with 13 bases between them. CDR3 coding DNA: TGTGCCATCAGTGAGTCGCAGGGACCATACAGCACAGATACGCAGTATTTT. Translated, it gives CAISESQGPYSTDTQYF.

This clonotype has only a few counts. The V gene is TRBV6-2 or TRBV6-3, the J gene TRBJ1-1, with TRBD1 matching 11 bases. This CDR3 spans 16 amino acids. In germline, CDR1 is MNHEY, CDR2 SVGEGT. The ends lost 7 bases at V and 4 bases at J; junction bases unmatched: 11. This chain's CDR3 is CASTSGTGGRATEAFF. Here the CDR3 DNA reads TGTGCCAGCACTTCCGGGACAGGGGGTCGAGCCACTGAAGCTTTCTTT.